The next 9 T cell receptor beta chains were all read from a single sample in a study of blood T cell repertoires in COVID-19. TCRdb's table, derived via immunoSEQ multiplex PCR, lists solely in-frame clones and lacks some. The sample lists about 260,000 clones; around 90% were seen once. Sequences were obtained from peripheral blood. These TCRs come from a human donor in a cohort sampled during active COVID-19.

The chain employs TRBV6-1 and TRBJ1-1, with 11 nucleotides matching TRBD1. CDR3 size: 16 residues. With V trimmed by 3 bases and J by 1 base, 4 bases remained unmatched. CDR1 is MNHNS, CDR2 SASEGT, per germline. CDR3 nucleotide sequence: TGTGCCAGCAGTGACCGGACAGGGGGCCCGAACACTGAAGCTTTCTTT. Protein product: CASSDRTGGPNTEAFF.

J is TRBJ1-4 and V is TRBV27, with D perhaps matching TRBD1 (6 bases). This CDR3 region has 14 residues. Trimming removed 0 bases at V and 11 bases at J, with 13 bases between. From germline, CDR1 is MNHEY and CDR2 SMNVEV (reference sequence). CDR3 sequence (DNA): TGTGCCAGCAGTTTATCCCCAGGGGTGCGGAAACTGTTTTTT. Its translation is CASSLSPGVRKLFF.

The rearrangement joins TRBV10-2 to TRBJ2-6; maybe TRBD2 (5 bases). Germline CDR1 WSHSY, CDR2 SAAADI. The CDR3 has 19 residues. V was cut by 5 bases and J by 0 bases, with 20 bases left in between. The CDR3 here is CASSIVIGLGRSGANVLTF. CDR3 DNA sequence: TGCGCCAGCAGTATTGTAATAGGACTTGGGCGCTCTGGGGCCAACGTCCTGACTTTC.

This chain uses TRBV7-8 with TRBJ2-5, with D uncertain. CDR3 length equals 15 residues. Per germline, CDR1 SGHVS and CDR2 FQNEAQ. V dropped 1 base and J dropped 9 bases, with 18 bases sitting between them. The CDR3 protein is CASSLGRLEVWPQYF. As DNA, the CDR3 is TGTGCCAGCAGCTTAGGTAGACTGGAAGTCTGGCCCCAGTACTTC.

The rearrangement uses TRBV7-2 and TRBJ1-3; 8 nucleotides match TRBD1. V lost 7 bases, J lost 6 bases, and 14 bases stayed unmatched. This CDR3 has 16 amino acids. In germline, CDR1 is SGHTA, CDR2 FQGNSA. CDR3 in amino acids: CASTRTGPSQTNTIYF. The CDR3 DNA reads TGTGCCAGCACAAGGACAGGGCCTTCACAAACAAACACCATATATTTT.

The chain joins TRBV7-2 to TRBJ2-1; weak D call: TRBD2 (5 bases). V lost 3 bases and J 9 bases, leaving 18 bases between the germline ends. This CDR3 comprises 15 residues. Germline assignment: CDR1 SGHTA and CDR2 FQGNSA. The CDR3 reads CASSFGVHGPSEQFF. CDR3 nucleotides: TGTGCCAGCAGCTTCGGGGTACACGGACCCAGTGAGCAGTTCTTC.

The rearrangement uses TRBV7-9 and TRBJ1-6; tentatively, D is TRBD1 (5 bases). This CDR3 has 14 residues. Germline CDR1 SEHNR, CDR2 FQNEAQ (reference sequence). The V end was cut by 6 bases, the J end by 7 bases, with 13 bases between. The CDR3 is CASSGDLLNSPLHF. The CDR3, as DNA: TGTGCCAGCAGTGGGGACTTATTAAATTCACCCCTCCACTTT.

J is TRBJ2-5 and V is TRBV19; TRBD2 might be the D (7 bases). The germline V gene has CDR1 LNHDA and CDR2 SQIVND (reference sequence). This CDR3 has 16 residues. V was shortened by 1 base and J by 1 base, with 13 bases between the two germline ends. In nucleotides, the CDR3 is TGTGCCAGTAGTATAGTTTTGGGGGGGCCCCAAGAGACCCAGTACTTC. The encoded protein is CASSIVLGGPQETQYF.

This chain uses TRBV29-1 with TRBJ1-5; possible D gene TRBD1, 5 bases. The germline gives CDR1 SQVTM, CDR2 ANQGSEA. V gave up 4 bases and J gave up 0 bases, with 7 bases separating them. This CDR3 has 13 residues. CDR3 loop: CSVVDNSNQPQHF. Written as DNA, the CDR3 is TGCAGCGTTGTGGACAATAGCAATCAGCCCCAGCATTTT.